This T cell receptor (beta chain) was profiled in a study of cytomegalovirus exposure and HLA in healthy donors. The germline gives CDR1 ENHRY, CDR2 SYGVKD. Trimming removed 10 bases from V and 6 bases from J; junction bases left unmatched: 13. The CDR3 has 14 residues. The study ran its PCR with 60 Vbeta and 13 Jbeta primers. Sequenced by immunoSEQ multiplex PCR; TCRdb stores in-frame clones only, minus some. The sample's table shows tens of thousands of clones. Findings of the study overall: High specificity and sensitivity for cytomegalovirus status were reported for the classifier.

As to this clone: Its matching antigen is unknown.

The chain uses TRBV10-3 and TRBJ2-7; TRBD2 agrees at 9 bases. Input material: PBMCs. The source of this sequence is a man aged 40-55 years in good health and CMV-seropositive. In DNA, the CDR3 is TGTGCCACAGCTAGCGGGATAACGACGGTCGAGCAGTACTTC. Its translation is CATASGITTVEQYF.